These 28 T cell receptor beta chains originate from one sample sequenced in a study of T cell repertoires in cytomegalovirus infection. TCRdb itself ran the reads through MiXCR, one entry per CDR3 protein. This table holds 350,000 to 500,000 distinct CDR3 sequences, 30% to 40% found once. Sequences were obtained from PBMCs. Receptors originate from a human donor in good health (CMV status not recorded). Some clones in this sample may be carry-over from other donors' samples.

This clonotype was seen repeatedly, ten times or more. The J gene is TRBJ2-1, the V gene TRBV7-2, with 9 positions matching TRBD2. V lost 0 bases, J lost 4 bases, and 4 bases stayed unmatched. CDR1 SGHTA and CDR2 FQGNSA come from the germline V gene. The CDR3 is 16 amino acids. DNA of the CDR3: TGTGCCAGCAGCTTAGCCCTAGCGGGGCCGTACAATGAGCAGTTCTTC. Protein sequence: CASSLALAGPYNEQFF.

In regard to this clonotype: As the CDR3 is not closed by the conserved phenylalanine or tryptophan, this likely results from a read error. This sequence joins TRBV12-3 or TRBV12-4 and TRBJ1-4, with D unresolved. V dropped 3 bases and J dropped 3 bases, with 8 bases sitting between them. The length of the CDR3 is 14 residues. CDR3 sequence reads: CASSLSQSNEKLFL. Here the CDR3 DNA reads TGTGCCAGCAGTTTGAGCCAGTCTAATGAAAAACTGTTTTTG.

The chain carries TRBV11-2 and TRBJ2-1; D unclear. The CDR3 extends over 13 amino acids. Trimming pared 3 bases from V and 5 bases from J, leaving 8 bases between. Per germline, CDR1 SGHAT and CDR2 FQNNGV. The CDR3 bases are TGTGCCAGCAGCTTTTACGGAAACAATGAGCAGTTCTTC. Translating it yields CASSFYGNNEQFF.

The CDR3 coding sequence is TGTGCCAGCAGTTTCACGACGGGAGCCGACGATACGCAGTATTTT. Translated, it gives CASSFTTGADDTQYF. V usage is TRBV27 and J usage is TRBJ2-3; tentatively, D is TRBD2 (6 bases). Germline V lookup: CDR1 MNHEY, CDR2 SMNVEV (reference sequence). Trimming pared 3 bases from V and 6 bases from J, leaving 16 bases between. This CDR3 region has 15 residues.

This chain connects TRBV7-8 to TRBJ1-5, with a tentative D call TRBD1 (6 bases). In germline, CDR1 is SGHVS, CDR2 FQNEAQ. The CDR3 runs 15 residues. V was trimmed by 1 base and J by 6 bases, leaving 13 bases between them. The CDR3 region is CASSLVTGYSQPQHF. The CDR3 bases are TGTGCCAGCAGCTTAGTGACAGGCTACAGTCAGCCCCAGCATTTT.

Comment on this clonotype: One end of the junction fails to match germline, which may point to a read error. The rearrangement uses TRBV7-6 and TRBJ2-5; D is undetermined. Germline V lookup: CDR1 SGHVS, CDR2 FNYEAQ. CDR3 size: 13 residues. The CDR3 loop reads CASSLGEKETQYF. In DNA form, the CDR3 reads TGTGCTAGCAGCTTAGGAGAAAAAGAGACCCAGTACTTC.

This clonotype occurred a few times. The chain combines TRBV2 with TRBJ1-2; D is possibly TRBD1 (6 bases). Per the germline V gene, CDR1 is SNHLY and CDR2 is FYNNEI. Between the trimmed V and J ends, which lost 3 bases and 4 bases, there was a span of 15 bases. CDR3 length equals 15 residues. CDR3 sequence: CASSDIRDTTYGYTF. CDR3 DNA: TGTGCCAGCAGTGATATTAGGGACACGACCTATGGCTACACCTTC. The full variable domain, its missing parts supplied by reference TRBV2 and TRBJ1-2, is EPEVTQTPSHQVTQMGQEVILRCVPISNHLYFYWYRQILGQKVEFLVSFYNNEISEKSEIFDDQFSVERPDGSNFTLKIRSTKLEDSAMYFCASSDIRDTTYGYTFGSGTRLTVV.

The CDR3 nucleotides read TGTGCCAGCAGCCAGGCTAGGGGTGGGGCCAACGTCCTGACTTTC. Translation: CASSQARGGANVLTF. The chain employs TRBV3-1 and TRBJ2-6, with D possibly being TRBD1 (5 bases). CDR1 is LGHDT, CDR2 YNNKEL, per germline (reference sequence). This CDR3 comprises 15 residues. V gave up 3 bases and J gave up 3 bases, with 9 bases separating them.

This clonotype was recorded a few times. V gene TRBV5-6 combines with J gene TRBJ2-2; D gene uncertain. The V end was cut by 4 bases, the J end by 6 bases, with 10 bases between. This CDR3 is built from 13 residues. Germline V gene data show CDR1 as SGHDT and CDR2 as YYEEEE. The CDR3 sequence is CASSVGSAGELFF. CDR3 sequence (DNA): TGTGCCAGCAGCGTTGGGTCCGCCGGGGAGCTGTTTTTT.

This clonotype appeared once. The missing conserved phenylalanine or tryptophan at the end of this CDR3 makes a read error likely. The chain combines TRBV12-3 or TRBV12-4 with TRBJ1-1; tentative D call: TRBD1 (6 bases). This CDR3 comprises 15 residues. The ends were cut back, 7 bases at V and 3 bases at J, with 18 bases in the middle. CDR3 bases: TGTGCCAGCATGCTTAATACAGGGACCCACACTGAAGCTTTCTTG. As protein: CASMLNTGTHTEAFL.

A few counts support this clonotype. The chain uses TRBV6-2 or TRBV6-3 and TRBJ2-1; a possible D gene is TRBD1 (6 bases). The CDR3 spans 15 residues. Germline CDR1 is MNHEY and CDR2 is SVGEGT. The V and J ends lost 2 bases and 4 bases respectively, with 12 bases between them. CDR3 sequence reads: CASSYRPTGYNEQFF. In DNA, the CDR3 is TGTGCCAGCAGTTACCGCCCTACAGGGTACAATGAGCAGTTCTTC.

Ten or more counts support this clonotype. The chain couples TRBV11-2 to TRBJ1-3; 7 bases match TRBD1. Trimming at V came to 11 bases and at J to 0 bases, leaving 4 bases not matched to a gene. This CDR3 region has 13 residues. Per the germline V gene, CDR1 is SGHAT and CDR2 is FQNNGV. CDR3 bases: TGTGCCGGGGGACAGAGCTCTGGAAACACCATATATTTT. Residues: CAGGQSSGNTIYF.

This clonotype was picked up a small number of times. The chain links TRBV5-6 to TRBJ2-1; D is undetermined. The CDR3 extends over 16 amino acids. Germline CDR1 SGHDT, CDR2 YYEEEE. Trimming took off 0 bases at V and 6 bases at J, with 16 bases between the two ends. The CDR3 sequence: CASSLAFSSGFNEQFF. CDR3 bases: TGTGCCAGCAGCTTGGCCTTTTCTAGTGGCTTCAATGAGCAGTTCTTC.

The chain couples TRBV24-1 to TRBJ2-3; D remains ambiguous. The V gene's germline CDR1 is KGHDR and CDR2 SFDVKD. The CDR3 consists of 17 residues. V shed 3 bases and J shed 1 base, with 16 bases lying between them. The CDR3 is CATSDPRLGPGTDTQYF. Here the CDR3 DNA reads TGTGCCACCAGTGATCCTCGACTGGGCCCCGGCACAGATACGCAGTATTTT.

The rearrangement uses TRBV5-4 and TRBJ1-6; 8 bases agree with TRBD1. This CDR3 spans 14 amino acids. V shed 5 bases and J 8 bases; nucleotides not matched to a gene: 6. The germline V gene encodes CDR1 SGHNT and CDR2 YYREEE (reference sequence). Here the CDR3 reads CASSSGGLDSPLHF. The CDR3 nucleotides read TGTGCCAGCAGTTCAGGGGGCTTGGATTCACCCCTCCACTTT.

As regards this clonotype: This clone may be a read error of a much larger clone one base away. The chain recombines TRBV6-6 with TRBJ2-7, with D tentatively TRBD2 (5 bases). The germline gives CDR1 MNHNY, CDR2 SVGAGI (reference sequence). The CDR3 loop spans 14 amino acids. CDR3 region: CSSSATDFSYEQYF. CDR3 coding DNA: TGTTCCAGCAGTGCAACGGACTTCTCCTACGAGCAGTACTTC.

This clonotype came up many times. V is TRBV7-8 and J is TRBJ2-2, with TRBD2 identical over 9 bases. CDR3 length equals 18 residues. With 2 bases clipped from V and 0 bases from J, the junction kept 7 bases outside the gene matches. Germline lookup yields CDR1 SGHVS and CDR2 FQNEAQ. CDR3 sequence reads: CASSLSPSGTANTGELFF. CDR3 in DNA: TGTGCCAGCAGCTTAAGCCCTAGCGGGACTGCGAACACCGGGGAGCTGTTTTTT.

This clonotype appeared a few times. The CDR3 bases are TGTGCCAGCAGCTTGCTTCAGGGTGGGTCGAACACCGGGGAGCTGTTTTTT. This sequence encodes CASSLLQGGSNTGELFF. The chain uses TRBV5-6 and TRBJ2-2, with D perhaps TRBD1 (5 bases). CDR3 size: 17 residues. Germline-derived CDR1 and CDR2 are SGHDT and YYEEEE. Trimming stripped 1 base from V and 0 bases from J, with 13 bases between.

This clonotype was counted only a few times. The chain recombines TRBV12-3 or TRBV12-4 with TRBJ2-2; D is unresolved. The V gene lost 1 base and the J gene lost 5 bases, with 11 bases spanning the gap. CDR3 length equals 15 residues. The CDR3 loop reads CASSLGGPPTGELFF. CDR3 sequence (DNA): TGTGCCAGCAGTTTAGGGGGTCCCCCTACCGGGGAGCTGTTTTTT.

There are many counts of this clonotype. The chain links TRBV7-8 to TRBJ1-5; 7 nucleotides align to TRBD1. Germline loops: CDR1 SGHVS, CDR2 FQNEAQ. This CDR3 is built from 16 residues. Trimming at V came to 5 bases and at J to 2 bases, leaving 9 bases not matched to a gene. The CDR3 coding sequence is TGTGCCAGCAGCCCCTGGTCGGGACAGCGCAATCAGCCCCAGCATTTT. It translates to CASSPWSGQRNQPQHF.

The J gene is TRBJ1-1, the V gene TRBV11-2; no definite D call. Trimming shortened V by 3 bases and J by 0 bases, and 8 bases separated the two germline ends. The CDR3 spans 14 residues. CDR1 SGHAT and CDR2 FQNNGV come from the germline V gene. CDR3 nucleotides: TGTGCCAGCAGCTTGGAGAATATGAACACTGAAGCTTTCTTT. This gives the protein CASSLENMNTEAFF. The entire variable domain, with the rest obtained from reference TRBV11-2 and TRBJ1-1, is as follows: EAGVAQSPRYKIIEKRQSVAFWCNPISGHATLYWYQQILGQGPKLLIQFQNNGVVDDSQLPKDRFSAERLKGVDSTLKIQPAKLEDSAVYLCASSLENMNTEAFFGQGTRLTVV.

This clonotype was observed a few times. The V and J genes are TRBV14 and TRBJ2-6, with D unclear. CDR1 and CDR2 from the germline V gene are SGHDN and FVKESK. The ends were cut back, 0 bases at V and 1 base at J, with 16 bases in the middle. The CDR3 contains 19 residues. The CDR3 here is CASSQDVRTGLSGANVLTF. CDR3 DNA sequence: TGTGCCAGCAGCCAAGATGTTCGGACCGGATTGTCTGGGGCCAACGTCCTGACTTTC. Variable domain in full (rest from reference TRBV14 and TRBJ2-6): EAGVTQFPSHSVIEKGQTVTLRCDPISGHDNLYWYRRVMGKEIKFLLHFVKESKQDESGMPNNRFLAERTGGTYSTLKVQPAELEDSGVYFCASSQDVRTGLSGANVLTFGAGSRLTVL.

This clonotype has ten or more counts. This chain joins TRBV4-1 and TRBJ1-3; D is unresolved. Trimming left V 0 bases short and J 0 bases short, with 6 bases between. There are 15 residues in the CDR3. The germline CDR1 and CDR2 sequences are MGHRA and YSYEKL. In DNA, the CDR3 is TGCGCCAGCAGCCAAGAAAAAAACTCTGGAAACACCATATATTTT. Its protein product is CASSQEKNSGNTIYF.

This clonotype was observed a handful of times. The chain's CDR3 is CASSQISASSYEQYF. In DNA, the CDR3 is TGCGCCAGCAGCCAAATTAGCGCGAGCTCCTACGAGCAGTACTTC. This chain connects TRBV4-1 to TRBJ2-7, with a possible D match to TRBD2 (5 bases). Trimming removed 2 bases at V and 0 bases at J, with 11 bases between. CDR1 is MGHRA and CDR2 is YSYEKL in the germline V gene. CDR3 length: 15 residues.

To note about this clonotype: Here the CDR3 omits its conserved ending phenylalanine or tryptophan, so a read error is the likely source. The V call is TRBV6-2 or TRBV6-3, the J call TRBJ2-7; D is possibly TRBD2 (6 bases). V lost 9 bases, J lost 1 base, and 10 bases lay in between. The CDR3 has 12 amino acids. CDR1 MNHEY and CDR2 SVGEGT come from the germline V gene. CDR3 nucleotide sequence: TGTGCCAGTGGAGGGCAGTCCTACGAGCAGTACTGC. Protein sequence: CASGGQSYEQYC.

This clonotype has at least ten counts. CDR3 bases: TGTGCCAGCATCTCAACTGGGCAAATATCAACTAATGAAAAACTGTTTTTT. Translated, it gives CASISTGQISTNEKLFF. The J gene is TRBJ1-4, the V gene TRBV12-3 or TRBV12-4; D unclear. Between the trimmed V and J ends, which lost 7 bases and 0 bases, there was a span of 18 bases. The length of the CDR3 is 17 residues.

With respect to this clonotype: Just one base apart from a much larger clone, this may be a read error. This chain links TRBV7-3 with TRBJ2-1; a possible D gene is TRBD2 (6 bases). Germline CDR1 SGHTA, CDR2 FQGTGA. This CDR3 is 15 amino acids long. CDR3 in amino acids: CSSSLTGRRVDEQFF. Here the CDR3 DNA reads TGTTCCAGCAGCTTAACGGGACGGAGGGTAGATGAGCAGTTCTTC.

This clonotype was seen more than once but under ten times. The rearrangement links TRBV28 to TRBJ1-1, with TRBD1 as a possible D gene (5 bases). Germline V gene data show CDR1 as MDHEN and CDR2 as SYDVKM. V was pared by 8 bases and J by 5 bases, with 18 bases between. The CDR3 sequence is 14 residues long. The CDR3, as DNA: TGTGCCAGCTCCAGCGCAGGGTTTGGGACTGAAGCTTTCTTT. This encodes CASSSAGFGTEAFF. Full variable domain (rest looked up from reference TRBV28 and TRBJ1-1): DVKVTQSSRYLVKRTGEKVFLECVQDMDHENMFWYRQDPGLGLRLIYFSYDVKMKEKGDIPEGYSVSREKKERFSLILESASTNQTSMYLCASSSAGFGTEAFFGQGTRLTVV.